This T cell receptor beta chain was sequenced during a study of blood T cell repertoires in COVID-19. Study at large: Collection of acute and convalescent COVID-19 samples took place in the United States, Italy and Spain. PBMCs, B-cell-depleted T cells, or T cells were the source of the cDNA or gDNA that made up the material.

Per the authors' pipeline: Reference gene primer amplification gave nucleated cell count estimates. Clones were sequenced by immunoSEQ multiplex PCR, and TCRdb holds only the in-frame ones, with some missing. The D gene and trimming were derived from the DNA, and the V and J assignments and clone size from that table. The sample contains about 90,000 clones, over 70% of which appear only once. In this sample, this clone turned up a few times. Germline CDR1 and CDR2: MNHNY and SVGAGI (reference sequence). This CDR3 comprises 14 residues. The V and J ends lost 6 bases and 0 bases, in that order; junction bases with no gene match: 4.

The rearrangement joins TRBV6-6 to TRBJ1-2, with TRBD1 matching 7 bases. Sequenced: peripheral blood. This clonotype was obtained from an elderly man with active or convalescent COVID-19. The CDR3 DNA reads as TGTGCCAGCAGCCGAGGGGGCTCTAACTATGGCTACACCTTC. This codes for CASSRGGSNYGYTF.